The rows below give T cell receptor beta chains drawn from one sample of a study of shared clonotypes between healthy human individuals. Clones were sequenced by immunoSEQ multiplex PCR, and TCRdb holds only the in-frame ones, with some missing. Among 2 million to 2.5 million clones listed, approximately 94% were seen once. The sequenced sample was naive CD4+ T cells sorted from blood. The origin of the receptors is a man younger than 35 in good health. The CDR3 runs from the conserved cysteine through the conserved F or W. The D gene is left open where the match is weak. Clone sizes are given selectively: once, few, many, or a class where the clone is expanded.

>TRBJ2-2|TRBV2|-|-
TGTGCCAGCAGTGGCAGAAACACCGGGGAGCTGTTTTTT
CASSGRNTGELFF
>TRBJ2-7|TRBV4-1|-|once
TGCGCCAGCAGCCAAGCCACGAGGGTCCACAAGCAGTACTTC
CASSQATRVHKQYF
>TRBJ1-4|TRBV5-4|TRBD1|-
TGTGCCAGCAGCCCGGGACAGACGGGGCAAAAACTGTTTTTT
CASSPGQTGQKLFF
>TRBJ2-5|TRBV5-4|-|-
TGTGCCAGCAGCTCCATTGATTTTGAGACCCAGTACTTC
CASSSIDFETQYF
>TRBJ2-2|TRBV9|-|-
TGTGCCAGGACCCGAGGTAGGAAGAACACCGGGGAGCTGTTTTTT
CARTRGRKNTGELFF
>TRBJ2-7|TRBV7-8|-|-
TGTGCCAGCAGCCAGAGCGGGCCTAGCTCCTACGAGCAGTACTTC
CASSQSGPSSYEQYF
>TRBJ2-3|TRBV6-5|-|once
TGTGCCAGCAGCACGGGGGCAGGGCGGGATACGCAGTATTTT
CASSTGAGRDTQYF
>TRBJ2-1|TRBV5-1|TRBD2|-
TGCGCCAGCAGCTTAAGACTAGCGGGGGAAAACAATGAGCAGTTCTTC
CASSLRLAGENNEQFF
>TRBJ2-3|TRBV7-2|TRBD2|once
TGTGCCAGCAGCGTGCTAATGGGACTAGCTATCCCAGATACGCAGTATTTT
CASSVLMGLAIPDTQYF
>TRBJ2-2|TRBV2|-|-
TGTGCCAGCACCACGAGGATTGGATCCACAGGGGAGCTGTTTTTT
CASTTRIGSTGELFF
>TRBJ1-2|TRBV5-4|TRBD1|-
TGTGCCAGCAGTCTGATAGGGACAGGGGGATCCGTTAACTATGGCTACACCTTC
CASSLIGTGGSVNYGYTF
>TRBJ2-7|TRBV5-6|-|few
TGTGCCAGCAGCTTGAACGGGGGATGGAGACACGAGCAGTACTTC
CASSLNGGWRHEQYF
>TRBJ2-5|TRBV10-2|-|-
TGCGCCAGCAGTGTGGACAGTCTAGAGACCCAGTACTTC
CASSVDSLETQYF
>TRBJ2-1|TRBV12-5|TRBD2|-
TGTGCTAGTGTTCAAGCGGGAGGCCACAATGAGCAGTTCTTC
CASVQAGGHNEQFF
>TRBJ2-7|TRBV7-9|TRBD1|-
TGTGCCACCTCTATTAGGACAGGCTACGAGCAGTACTTC
CATSIRTGYEQYF
>TRBJ2-1|TRBV2|TRBD1|-
TGTGCCAGCAGAGGGACAGGGCAAACCTACAATGAGCAGTTCTTC
CASRGTGQTYNEQFF
>TRBJ2-1|TRBV5-1|-|-
TGCGCCAGCAGCAGCAGCGGTAGCTCCTACAATGAGCAGTTCTTC
CASSSSGSSYNEQFF
>TRBJ2-7|TRBV19|-|once
TGTGCCAGTAGTATGGTACCCCCGAAAGTCTCCTACGAGCAGTACTTC
CASSMVPPKVSYEQYF
>TRBJ1-4|TRBV11-2|-|-
TGTGCCAGCCGGGACTTCTTTAATGAAAAACTGTTTTTT
CASRDFFNEKLFF
>TRBJ2-1|TRBV18|TRBD2|-
TGTGCCAGCTCACCGCTTCTTACGGCGGGAGGGTACAATGAGCAGTTCTTC
CASSPLLTAGGYNEQFF
>TRBJ2-4|TRBV6-5|-|-
TGTGCCGGATCCATTCAGGGAAGGGCGAACATTCAGTACTTC
CAGSIQGRANIQYF
>TRBJ1-6|TRBV27|TRBD1|-
TGTGCCAGCAGTTTATCGGTGGGGACAGCGTGGAATTCACCCCTCCACTTT
CASSLSVGTAWNSPLHF
>TRBJ2-3|TRBV4-1|-|-
TGCGCCAGCAGCCAAGAGGGTAGCAGTGTCTGGACAGATACGCAGTATTTT
CASSQEGSSVWTDTQYF
>TRBJ2-7|TRBV4-1|TRBD1|-
TGCGCCAGCAGCCTTGTGGACAGGGCAGTCTACGAGCAGTACTTC
CASSLVDRAVYEQYF
>TRBJ2-7|TRBV9|-|-
TGTGCCAGCGCCGGGTCGGGGAGCTCCTACGAGCAGTACTTC
CASAGSGSSYEQYF
>TRBJ2-3|TRBV23-1|-|-
TGCGCCAGCAGTCAATCAGGTATCCCGCAGTATTTT
CASSQSGIPQYF
>TRBJ2-5|TRBV15|-|-
TGTGCCACCAGCAGAGATAGGGGGACGGGGACCCAGTACTTC
CATSRDRGTGTQYF
>TRBJ1-6|TRBV5-1|TRBD1|-
TGCGCCAGCAGCTTGGTGGGGGACAGTAATTCACCCCTCCACTTT
CASSLVGDSNSPLHF
>TRBJ2-5|TRBV9|-|-
TGTGCCAGCAGCGTAGAAGGACGGGAGTGGGAGACCCAGTACTTC
CASSVEGREWETQYF
>TRBJ2-5|TRBV4-2|-|once
TGTGCCAGCAGCCAAGAGGCTGGGGAGACCCAGTACTTC
CASSQEAGETQYF
>TRBJ2-3|TRBV28|-|-
TGTGCCAGCAGGCGAGGGGGGGCAGATACGCAGTATTTT
CASRRGGADTQYF
>TRBJ1-1|TRBV10-3|-|-
TGTGCCATCAGTGAATACACTGAAGCTTTCTTT
CAISEYTEAFF
>TRBJ2-1|TRBV10-2|TRBD2|-
TGCGCCAGCAGTGTAGCGGGAGCCTACAATGAGCAGTTCTTC
CASSVAGAYNEQFF
>TRBJ1-1|TRBV6-5|-|-
TGTGCCAGCAGTTGGGGTAGCACTGAAGCTTTCTTT
CASSWGSTEAFF
>TRBJ2-1|TRBV5-1|-|-
TGCGCCAGCAGCTTAAAACGGACAGAGGACAATGAGCAGTTCTTC
CASSLKRTEDNEQFF
>TRBJ1-3|TRBV7-2|TRBD1|-
TGTGCCAGCAGCTCTTCAGCGGGACAGAGAAACACCATATATTTT
CASSSSAGQRNTIYF
>TRBJ2-1|TRBV5-6|-|few
TGTGCCAGCAGCCTGGGGGGCGGACGAGGGACATACAATGAGCAGTTCTTC
CASSLGGGRGTYNEQFF